This T cell receptor (beta chain) comes out of a study of blood T cell repertoires in COVID-19. Looking at the study overall: Spain, Italy and the United States supplied samples that represented acute and convalescent COVID-19. The analysed material was cDNA or gDNA that came from T cells, B-cell-depleted T cells, or PBMCs.

Recruited during active infection, patients (from Seattle) were subsequently followed longitudinally. Original processing methods: Estimates of nucleated cell counts were drawn from the amplification of reference gene primers. Measured with immunoSEQ multiplex PCR; TCRdb has only the in-frame clones, and not every one. D and trimming come from the DNA, and the V and J calls and clone size come from that table. The repertoire holds about 60,000 clones, with about three quarters as singletons. The ends were cut back, 1 base at V and 2 bases at J, with 20 bases in the middle. The CDR3 spans 18 residues. CDR1 and CDR2 from the germline V gene are MGHRA and YSYEKL.

The chain links TRBV4-1 to TRBJ2-5, with a possible D match to TRBD2 (7 bases). The sample was peripheral blood. This receptor was identified in a man aged 30 to 45 with COVID-19, enrolled during active disease. The CDR3 nucleotides read TGCGCCAGCAGCCAAGTCGTTATGGGGGGGGGCGTTCAAGAGACCCAGTACTTC. Protein sequence: CASSQVVMGGGVQETQYF.